These 15 T cell receptor beta chains originate from one sample sequenced in a study of blood T cell repertoires in COVID-19. Generated by immunoSEQ multiplex PCR, the TCRdb table keeps only in-frame clones and is missing some. Of some 260,000 clones listed, about 90% are singletons. Sequences were obtained from PBMCs or T cells enriched from blood (not recorded which). Receptors were obtained from a woman between 18 and 30 years old who had recovered from COVID-19.

The chain has TRBV6-5 and TRBJ1-2; tentatively, D is TRBD1 (6 bases). The CDR3 consists of 13 residues. V was pared by 5 bases and J by 8 bases, with 15 bases between. Germline CDR1 and CDR2: MNHEY and SVGAGI. As DNA, the CDR3 is TGTGCCAGCAGTAGAGTTAGTGGGGGCGGCTACACCTTC. Amino acids: CASSRVSGGGYTF.

The chain combines TRBV5-3 with TRBJ2-7; a possible D gene is TRBD1 (6 bases). TRBV5-3 is an ORF for which the function is uncertain. V was trimmed by 0 bases and J by 2 bases, leaving 12 bases between them. The CDR3 extends over 15 amino acids. The CDR3 DNA reads as TGTGCCAGAAGCTTGGGTGGGGGCAGCACCTACGAGCAGTACTTC. The encoded protein is CARSLGGGSTYEQYF.

The chain combines TRBV5-4 with TRBJ1-2, with 11 bases that match TRBD1. The CDR3 runs 15 residues. With V trimmed by 0 bases and J by 8 bases, 6 bases remained unmatched. The germline gives CDR1 SGHNT, CDR2 YYREEE (reference sequence). The CDR3 DNA follows: TGTGCCAGCAGCTTGGGTGGACAGGGGGCGTCAGGCTACACCTTC. Residues: CASSLGGQGASGYTF.

The chain links TRBV5-1 to TRBJ2-5; 10 nucleotides line up with TRBD1. The junction had 10 bases not matched to a gene; V was cut back by 3 bases and J by 5 bases. CDR1 and CDR2 from the germline V gene are SGHRS and YFSETQ. This CDR3 comprises 16 residues. The CDR3 region is CASSSEGTGVWETQYF. CDR3 DNA: TGCGCCAGCAGCTCGGAGGGGACAGGGGTTTGGGAGACCCAGTACTTC.

The chain recombines TRBV28 with TRBJ2-2, with 8 bases that match TRBD2. The germline CDR1 and CDR2 sequences are MDHEN and SYDVKM. This CDR3 has 14 residues. With 8 bases clipped from V and 6 bases from J, the junction kept 8 bases outside the gene matches. The CDR3 here is CASFPSGSAGELFF. The CDR3 region has the DNA TGTGCCAGCTTCCCCAGCGGGAGTGCCGGGGAGCTGTTTTTT. The full variable domain, in which reference TRBV28 and TRBJ2-2 provide the parts outside the CDR3, is DVKVTQSSRYLVKRTGEKVFLECVQDMDHENMFWYRQDPGLGLRLIYFSYDVKMKEKGDIPEGYSVSREKKERFSLILESASTNQTSMYLCASFPSGSAGELFFGEGSRLTVL.

This clone turned up a few times. The chain couples TRBV4-2 to TRBJ1-1; TRBD1 agrees at 10 bases. Germline V gene sequence: CDR1 LGHNA, CDR2 YNFKEQ. After removal of 4 bases from V and 8 bases from J, the junction contained 7 bases not matched to a gene. The CDR3 covers 14 residues. In DNA form, the CDR3 reads TGTGCCAGCAGCCCGACAGGGGGCGGGGTGGAAGCTTTCTTT. Its protein is CASSPTGGGVEAFF.

The chain has TRBV2 and TRBJ1-2, with 8 bases identical to TRBD1. The CDR3 sequence is 14 residues long. The V and J ends lost 3 bases and 3 bases, in that order; junction bases with no gene match: 3. CDR1 and CDR2 (germline): SNHLY, FYNNEI. The CDR3 is CASSDQGADYGYTF. DNA of the CDR3: TGTGCCAGCAGTGATCAGGGGGCTGACTATGGCTACACCTTC.

The rearrangement uses TRBV5-1 and TRBJ2-1, with D hard to call. Germline V gives CDR1 SGHRS, CDR2 YFSETQ. This CDR3 has 14 amino acids. Trimming stripped 0 bases from V and 8 bases from J, with 12 bases between. The DNA for the CDR3 is TGCGCCAGCAGCTTGGTTCTCCTTTCGGATGAGCAGTTCTTC. Translation gives CASSLVLLSDEQFF.

This chain uses TRBV2 with TRBJ2-4; 8 bases align to TRBD2. From germline, CDR1 is SNHLY and CDR2 FYNNEI. V trimming: 6 bases; J trimming: 8 bases; junction bases outside the gene matches: 15. CDR3 length: 16 residues. This chain's CDR3 is CASSGLAGGSGDIQYF. The CDR3 DNA is TGTGCCAGCAGCGGTCTAGCGGGCGGAAGCGGAGACATTCAGTACTTC.

This clone was detected only once. The J gene is TRBJ1-2, the V gene TRBV30; weak D call: TRBD1 (5 bases). V lost 4 bases to trimming and J lost 4 bases, with 19 bases between them. The V gene's germline CDR1 is GTSNPN and CDR2 SVGIG (reference sequence). There are 15 residues in the CDR3. CDR3 protein: CAWMRGRVPFYGYTF. In DNA, the CDR3 is TGTGCCTGGATGCGGGGCAGGGTCCCTTTCTATGGCTACACCTTC.

In its sample, this clone was seen once. This rearrangement joins TRBV5-1 to TRBJ2-6, with D possibly TRBD1 on 6 matching bases. CDR1 and CDR2 (germline): SGHRS, YFSETQ. CDR3 length: 15 amino acids. V shed 8 bases and J shed 1 base, with 13 bases lying between them. CDR3 nucleotides: TGCGCCAGTACAGGGTTCATTTCTGGGGCCAACGTCCTGACTTTC. It is translated as CASTGFISGANVLTF.

On this clone: At one of its ends the junction is not consistent with the germline gene, which may arise from a read error. V is TRBV7-9 and J is TRBJ2-1; tentative D call: TRBD2 (6 bases). The CDR3 runs 11 residues. Germline V CDR1 and CDR2: SEHNR, FQNEAQ (reference sequence). The CDR3: CASSLEGAGLF. The CDR3 DNA reads TGTGCCAGCAGCTTAGAGGGCGCGGGACTCTTC. Looking up the rest from reference TRBV7-9 and TRBJ2-1 gives the full variable domain: DTGVSQNPRHKITKRGQNVTFRCDPISEHNRLYWYRQTLGQGPEFLTYFQNEAQLEKSRLLSDRFSAERPKGSFSTLEIQRTEQGDSAMYLCASSLEGAGLFGPGTRLTVL.

The V gene is TRBV4-2, the J gene TRBJ2-1; 13 nucleotides align to TRBD2. V gave up 6 bases and J gave up 7 bases; unmatched junction bases: 6. CDR3 length: 15 residues. The V gene's germline CDR1 is LGHNA and CDR2 YNFKEQ. In DNA form, the CDR3 reads TGTGCCAGCAGTGGAACTAGCGGGGGGGCGAATGAGCAGTTCTTC. It codes for CASSGTSGGANEQFF.

The genes are TRBV19 and TRBJ2-1; D is perhaps TRBD2 (6 bases). CDR3 length equals 16 residues. V lost 4 bases and J lost 0, with 13 bases in between. Germline V gives CDR1 LNHDA, CDR2 SQIVND (reference sequence). Written as DNA, the CDR3 is TGTGCCAGTAGTACCGGACTACCATACTCCTACAATGAGCAGTTCTTC. Protein sequence: CASSTGLPYSYNEQFF.

The genes are TRBV2 and TRBJ1-2, with 8 nucleotides matching TRBD1. The CDR3 covers 15 residues. Germline trimming cut 2 bases from V and 4 bases from J; bases unmatched to any gene: 6. Germline V gene data show CDR1 as SNHLY and CDR2 as FYNNEI. The CDR3 DNA sequence: TGTGCCAGCAGTGAACCTGGACAGGGCCTCTATGGCTACACCTTC. Protein: CASSEPGQGLYGYTF. Using reference TRBV2 and TRBJ1-2 for the parts outside the CDR3, the full variable domain is EPEVTQTPSHQVTQMGQEVILRCVPISNHLYFYWYRQILGQKVEFLVSFYNNEISEKSEIFDDQFSVERPDGSNFTLKIRSTKLEDSAMYFCASSEPGQGLYGYTFGSGTRLTVV.